The clone carrying this T cell receptor (beta chain) was counted at least ten times. The length of the CDR3 is 13 residues. The V gene's germline CDR1 is SNHLY and CDR2 FYNNEI. After removal of 4 bases from V and 3 bases from J, the junction contained 2 bases not matched to a gene. This entry is derived from a study of neurological immune-mediated disorders. TCRdb analysed the 5' RACE reads with MiXCR anew, one entry per CDR3 protein. Among tens of thousands of distinct CDR3 sequences, about 3.8% were seen once, and the ten largest hold approximately 2.2%. This sequence originates from a man aged 25 to 40 with multiple sclerosis. The sequenced material came from PBMCs. The chain has TRBV2 and TRBJ1-2, with TRBD1 matching 7 bases. CDR3 amino acids: CASSGQGDYGYTF. The CDR3 DNA reads as TGTGCCAGCAGTGGACAGGGCGACTATGGCTACACCTTC.